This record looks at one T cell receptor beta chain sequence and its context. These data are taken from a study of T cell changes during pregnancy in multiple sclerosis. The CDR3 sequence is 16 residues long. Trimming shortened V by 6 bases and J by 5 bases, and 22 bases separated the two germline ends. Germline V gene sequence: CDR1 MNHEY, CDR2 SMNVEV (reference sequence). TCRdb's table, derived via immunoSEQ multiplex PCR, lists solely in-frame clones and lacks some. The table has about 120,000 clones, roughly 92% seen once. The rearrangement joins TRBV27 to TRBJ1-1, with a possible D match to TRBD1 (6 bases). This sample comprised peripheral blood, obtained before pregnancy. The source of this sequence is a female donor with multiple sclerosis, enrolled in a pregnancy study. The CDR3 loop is CASSPYPPRGVTEAFF. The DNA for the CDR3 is TGTGCCAGCAGCCCATACCCCCCCAGGGGTGTGACTGAAGCTTTCTTT.